This TCR beta chain was identified during a study of patients and donors after allogeneic stem cell transplantation. TCRdb redid the calling of the RT-PCR reads with MiXCR, one entry per CDR3 protein. Of under 4,500 distinct CDR3 sequences detected, 16% appear once; the ten largest clones hold 76%. In its sample, this clonotype was seen many times. Germline V gene sequence: CDR1 DFQATT, CDR2 SNEGSKA (reference sequence). Trimming cost V 7 bases and J 8 bases; bases outside gene matches: 8. The length of the CDR3 is 13 residues. The TCR comes from a human donor who was either an allogeneic HSCT recipient or a stem cell or donor lymphocyte infusion donor (not recorded which). It is not recorded whose cells these are; they may come from a transplant donor. Sequenced material: blood, either unsorted or a sorted T cell fraction (not recorded which). The gene calls are TRBV20-1 and TRBJ1-4; 9 bases align to TRBD1. The CDR3 DNA sequence: TGCAGTGTCGGGACAGGGACGGACGAAAAACTGTTTTTT. This sequence encodes CSVGTGTDEKLFF.